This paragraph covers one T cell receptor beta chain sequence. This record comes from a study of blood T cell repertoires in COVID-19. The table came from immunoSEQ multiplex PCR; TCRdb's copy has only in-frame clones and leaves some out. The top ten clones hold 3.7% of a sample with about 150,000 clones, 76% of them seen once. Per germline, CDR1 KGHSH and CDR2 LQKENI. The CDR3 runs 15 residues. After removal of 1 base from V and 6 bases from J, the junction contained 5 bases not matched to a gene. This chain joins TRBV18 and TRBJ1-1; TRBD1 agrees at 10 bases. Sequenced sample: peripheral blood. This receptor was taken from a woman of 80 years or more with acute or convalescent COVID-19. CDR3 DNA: TGTGCCAGCTCACCACTGGGACAGGGGTCACCTGAAGCTTTCTTT. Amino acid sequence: CASSPLGQGSPEAFF.